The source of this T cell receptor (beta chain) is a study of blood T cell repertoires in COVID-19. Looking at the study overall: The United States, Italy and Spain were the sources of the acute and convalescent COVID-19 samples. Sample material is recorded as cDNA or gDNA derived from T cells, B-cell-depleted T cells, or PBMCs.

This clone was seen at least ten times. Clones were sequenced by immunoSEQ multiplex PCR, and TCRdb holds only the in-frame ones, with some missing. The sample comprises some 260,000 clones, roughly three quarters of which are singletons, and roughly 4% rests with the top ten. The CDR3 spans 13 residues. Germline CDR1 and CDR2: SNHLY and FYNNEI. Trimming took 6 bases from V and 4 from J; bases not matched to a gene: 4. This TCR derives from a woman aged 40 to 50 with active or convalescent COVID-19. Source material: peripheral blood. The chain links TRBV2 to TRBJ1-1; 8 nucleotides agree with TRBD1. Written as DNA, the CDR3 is TGTGCCAGCAGGGGACAGGTTATCACTGAAGCTTTCTTT. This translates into CASRGQVITEAFF.